These 26 T cell receptor beta chains came from one sample sequenced in a study of T cell responses to AZD1222 COVID-19 vaccine. The method was immunoSEQ multiplex PCR; TCRdb's version includes in-frame clones alone and lacks a portion of them. The top ten clones hold roughly 1.6% of a sample with 120,000 or so clones, approximately 85% of them seen once. The sequencing used peripheral blood, collected on day 0 of AZD1222 vaccination. The receptors come from an adult in good health.

The chain couples TRBV15 to TRBJ2-5; D is possibly TRBD1 (5 bases). CDR3 size: 15 residues. The germline V and J ends were trimmed by 3 bases and 5 bases, with 16 bases remaining between them. Per the germline V gene, CDR1 is LNHNV and CDR2 is YYDKDF (reference sequence). As DNA, the CDR3 is TGTGCCACCAGCAGGGACAAAGGTGTGGGGGAGACCCAGTACTTC. As protein: CATSRDKGVGETQYF.

V gene TRBV9 combines with J gene TRBJ2-7, with TRBD2 matching over 10 bases. CDR1 is SGDLS, CDR2 YYNGEE, per germline. The J segment lost 2 bases and the V segment lost 7 bases, leaving 6 bases of the junction unmatched. The CDR3 totals 14 residues. CDR3 DNA sequence: TGTGCCAGCTCCCCCAGCGGGAGGGCCTACGAGCAGTACTTC. Translated: CASSPSGRAYEQYF.

This clone was recorded once. V usage is TRBV11-2 and J usage is TRBJ1-2; D gene uncertain. Per the germline V gene, CDR1 is SGHAT and CDR2 is FQNNGV. This CDR3 spans 14 amino acids. Between the trimmed V and J ends, which lost 5 bases and 8 bases, there was a span of 18 bases. In DNA, the CDR3 is TGTGCCAGCAGCCCCGATAGCGGCGGATGGGGCTACACCTTC. It encodes CASSPDSGGWGYTF.

This clone was counted a single time. The chain uses TRBV24-1 and TRBJ1-1; 10 nucleotides match TRBD1. J was trimmed by 4 bases and V by 4 bases; bases with no gene match: 8. The length of the CDR3 is 16 residues. CDR1 and CDR2 from the germline V gene are KGHDR and SFDVKD. CDR3 DNA: TGTGCCACCAGTGACCCACCGGGACAGGGGCCCACTGAAGCTTTCTTT. Amino acids: CATSDPPGQGPTEAFF.

The rearrangement links TRBV12-3 or TRBV12-4 to TRBJ1-2; D is uncertain. V was shortened by 3 bases and J by 8 bases, with 13 bases between the two germline ends. CDR3 length equals 13 residues. The DNA of the CDR3 is TGTGCCAGCAGTTTTAACAGCTACTGGGGCTACACCTTC. This sequence encodes CASSFNSYWGYTF.

Here the CDR3 DNA reads TGCGCCAGCAGTGATTCTAGCGGGGGGGCAGAGAATACGCAGTATTTT. As protein: CASSDSSGGAENTQYF. V gene TRBV10-1 combines with J gene TRBJ2-3; 12 nucleotides match TRBD2. J gave up 7 bases and V 3 bases, and 8 bases lay outside the gene matches. This CDR3 region has 16 residues. Germline lookup yields CDR1 WNHNN and CDR2 SYGVQD (reference sequence).

The chain joins TRBV29-1 to TRBJ1-1; TRBD1 aligns across 7 bases. The V gene end was trimmed by 6 bases and the J gene end by 0 bases; junction bases not matched to a gene: 4. The CDR3 has 13 residues. Germline loops: CDR1 SQVTM, CDR2 ANQGSEA. The CDR3 loop reads CSVGDRLNTEAFF. The CDR3 DNA sequence: TGCAGCGTGGGGGACAGACTGAACACTGAAGCTTTCTTT.

The chain has TRBV5-6 and TRBJ1-6, with D uncertain. Germline V gene lookup returns CDR1 SGHDT and CDR2 YYEEEE. The CDR3 sequence is 16 residues long. Trimming pared 2 bases from V and 0 bases from J, leaving 9 bases between. CDR3 protein: CASSFLTSSYNSPLHF. The CDR3 DNA reads TGTGCCAGCAGCTTCTTGACAAGCTCCTATAATTCACCCCTCCACTTT.

To note about this clone: The identical CDR3 is also encoded by other nucleotide sequences in the sample. V is TRBV7-8 and J is TRBJ2-3; D is undetermined. This CDR3 is 12 amino acids long. Germline V gene data show CDR1 as SGHVS and CDR2 as FQNEAQ. Trimming took off 3 bases at V and 3 bases at J, with 4 bases between the two ends. The CDR3 DNA follows: TGTGCCAGCAGCTTGGGAACAGATACGCAGTATTTT. As protein: CASSLGTDTQYF.

The V call is TRBV2, the J call TRBJ1-2, with 9 positions matching TRBD1. Germline V lookup: CDR1 SNHLY, CDR2 FYNNEI. CDR3 length equals 15 residues. The V gene end was trimmed by 7 bases and the J gene end by 0 bases; junction bases not matched to a gene: 6. The CDR3 sequence is CASTRRTGANYGYTF. CDR3 DNA: TGTGCCAGCACTCGGCGGACAGGGGCTAACTATGGCTACACCTTC.

This chain connects TRBV6-5 to TRBJ2-5; weak D call: TRBD2 (5 bases). Germline CDR1 and CDR2: MNHEY and SVGAGI. The germline V and J ends were trimmed by 8 bases and 5 bases, with 15 bases remaining between them. The CDR3 consists of 13 residues. This CDR3 is CASFYSRGETQYF. CDR3 in DNA: TGTGCCAGCTTTTACTCACGAGGGGAGACCCAGTACTTC.

The chain carries TRBV11-2 and TRBJ2-7; D perhaps matches TRBD1 (7 bases). From germline, CDR1 is SGHAT and CDR2 FQNNGV. Trimming removed 6 bases from V and 5 bases from J, with 23 bases in between. This CDR3 spans 16 amino acids. CDR3 nucleotides: TGTGCCAGCAGACTAAGACAGGGACTTGTCGGCAACGAGCAGTACTTC. Encoded protein: CASRLRQGLVGNEQYF.

This clone was recorded a few times. The chain links TRBV30 to TRBJ1-2; 9 nucleotides line up with TRBD1. Germline V gene lookup returns CDR1 GTSNPN and CDR2 SVGIG (reference sequence). The CDR3 consists of 15 residues. The junction had 18 bases not matched to a gene; V was cut back by 8 bases and J by 8 bases. This chain's CDR3 is CARNRGHGLESGYTF. CDR3 coding DNA: TGTGCCAGAAACAGGGGGCACGGGTTGGAATCCGGCTACACCTTC.

The gene calls are TRBV7-2 and TRBJ2-1; TRBD2 aligns across 11 bases. CDR1 and CDR2 from the germline V gene are SGHTA and FQGNSA. The CDR3 is 15 amino acids. Trimming cost V 6 bases and J 9 bases; bases outside gene matches: 10. The CDR3 spells CASSFTSGSTGEQFF. CDR3 sequence (DNA): TGTGCCAGCAGTTTCACTAGCGGGAGTACTGGTGAGCAGTTCTTC.

This clone was seen a single time. The rearrangement uses TRBV27 and TRBJ2-2, with 10 bases aligning to TRBD2. The junction had 6 bases not matched to a gene; V was cut back by 8 bases and J by 6 bases. Germline V CDR1 and CDR2: MNHEY, SMNVEV (reference sequence). The CDR3 runs 14 residues. Here the CDR3 DNA reads TGTGCCAGCGGTAGCGGGGGGAAGCCCGGGGAGCTGTTTTTT. As protein: CASGSGGKPGELFF.

This rearrangement joins TRBV27 to TRBJ1-1; 9 bases agree with TRBD1. The CDR3 runs to 15 residues. Germline V gives CDR1 MNHEY, CDR2 SMNVEV (reference sequence). V gave up 4 bases and J gave up 5 bases; unmatched junction bases: 8. In DNA form, the CDR3 reads TGTGCCAGCAGTTCCGCCGGGACAGGGTGGACTGAAGCTTTCTTT. Its protein product is CASSSAGTGWTEAFF.

The chain employs TRBV7-2 and TRBJ2-3; D is perhaps TRBD1 (6 bases). Looked up from germline, CDR1 is SGHTA and CDR2 is FQGNSA. The CDR3 runs to 16 residues. Trimming removed 5 bases at V and 1 base at J, with 16 bases between. CDR3 DNA sequence: TGTGCCAGCAGCCCACTCAGGGGCTCCCGCACAGATACGCAGTATTTT. Its translation is CASSPLRGSRTDTQYF.

The DNA of the CDR3 is TGTGCCAGCAGGAGAGGGGCTAGCGGGGGGCCTTGTATCAATGAGCAGTTCTTC. Its translation is CASRRGASGGPCINEQFF. The chain carries TRBV7-6 and TRBJ2-1, with 11 nucleotides matching TRBD2. Trimming took 6 bases from V and 6 from J; bases not matched to a gene: 16. The CDR3 extends over 18 amino acids. Germline V gives CDR1 SGHVS, CDR2 FNYEAQ.

V gene TRBV30 combines with J gene TRBJ2-5; 13 nucleotides agree with TRBD2. Germline V gives CDR1 GTSNPN, CDR2 SVGIG (reference sequence). The CDR3 spans 15 residues. V was pared by 5 bases and J by 3 bases, with 6 bases of the junction left unmatched. CDR3 sequence reads: CAWVLAGGPEETQYF. The CDR3 region has the DNA TGTGCCTGGGTACTAGCGGGGGGGCCCGAAGAGACCCAGTACTTC.

V usage is TRBV13 and J usage is TRBJ2-2; either TRBD1 or TRBD2 may supply D (5 bases each). The CDR3 runs 16 residues. V was trimmed by 5 bases and J by 5 bases, leaving 18 bases between them. The germline V gene has CDR1 PRHDT and CDR2 FYEKMQ (reference sequence). The CDR3 loop reads CASSEGPSVVTGELFF. CDR3 nucleotides: TGTGCCAGCAGCGAGGGACCTTCTGTAGTAACCGGGGAGCTGTTTTTT. The whole variable domain, filled in from reference TRBV13 and TRBJ2-2, reads AAGVIQSPRHLIKEKRETATLKCYPIPRHDTVYWYQQGPGQDPQFLISFYEKMQSDKGSIPDRFSAQQFSDYHSELNMSSLELGDSALYFCASSEGPSVVTGELFFGEGSRLTVL.

The chain employs TRBV6-1 and TRBJ1-2, with D perhaps matching TRBD1 (6 bases). Per the germline V gene, CDR1 is MNHNS and CDR2 is SASEGT. Trimming removed 2 bases at V and 4 bases at J, with 8 bases between. This CDR3 spans 13 amino acids. The CDR3 DNA follows: TGTGCCAGCAGTGAAATAGGGGGCTATGGCTACACCTTC. Amino acids: CASSEIGGYGYTF.

This chain joins TRBV27 and TRBJ2-7; 9 bases match TRBD2. Germline CDR1 reads MNHEY; CDR2 reads SMNVEV (reference sequence). With V trimmed by 2 bases and J by 4 bases, 3 bases remained unmatched. CDR3 size: 14 residues. CDR3 DNA sequence: TGTGCCAGCAGTTTAGCGGGGGGGCCTTACGAGCAGTACTTC. Its protein product is CASSLAGGPYEQYF.

Only a few counts were recorded for this clone. The chain is built from TRBV5-8 and TRBJ1-6; D uncertain. The CDR3 has 13 residues. CDR1 and CDR2 from the germline V gene are SGHTS and YDEGEE. Between the trimmed V and J ends, which lost 2 bases and 10 bases, there was a span of 10 bases. The CDR3 bases are TGTGCCAGCAGCTTTCCAGGAGGATCACCCCTCCACTTT. Translated: CASSFPGGSPLHF.

This chain links TRBV7-2 with TRBJ2-7, with no clear D. Germline CDR1 SGHTA, CDR2 FQGNSA. Trimming shortened V by 1 base and J by 1 base, and 8 bases separated the two germline ends. The CDR3 runs to 14 residues. The CDR3 region is CASSLVGSSYEQYF. DNA of the CDR3: TGTGCCAGCAGCTTAGTGGGGTCTTCCTACGAGCAGTACTTC. Variable domain in full (rest from reference TRBV7-2 and TRBJ2-7): GAGVSQSPSNKVTEKGKDVELRCDPISGHTALYWYRQSLGQGLEFLIYFQGNSAPDKSGLPSDRFSAERTGGSVSTLTIQRTQQEDSAVYLCASSLVGSSYEQYFGPGTRLTVT.

This clone was detected ten times or more. The chain is built from TRBV30 and TRBJ1-1, with D possibly TRBD1 on 6 matching bases. Germline CDR1 is GTSNPN and CDR2 is SVGIG (reference sequence). The V and J ends lost 4 bases and 0 bases respectively, with 27 bases between them. There are 19 residues in the CDR3. The CDR3 DNA reads TGTGCCTGGATCCGGAGAGCCGTCAGGGGCACCATGATGAACACTGAAGCTTTCTTT. Its translation: CAWIRRAVRGTMMNTEAFF.

This clone was seen just once. The chain employs TRBV18 and TRBJ1-3; D not certain. V lost 3 bases to trimming and J lost 1 base, with 7 bases between them. Per the germline V gene, CDR1 is KGHSH and CDR2 is LQKENI. This CDR3 has 14 residues. The DNA for the CDR3 is TGTGCCAGCTCACCGGCGACGTCTGGAAACACCATATATTTT. Translating it yields CASSPATSGNTIYF.